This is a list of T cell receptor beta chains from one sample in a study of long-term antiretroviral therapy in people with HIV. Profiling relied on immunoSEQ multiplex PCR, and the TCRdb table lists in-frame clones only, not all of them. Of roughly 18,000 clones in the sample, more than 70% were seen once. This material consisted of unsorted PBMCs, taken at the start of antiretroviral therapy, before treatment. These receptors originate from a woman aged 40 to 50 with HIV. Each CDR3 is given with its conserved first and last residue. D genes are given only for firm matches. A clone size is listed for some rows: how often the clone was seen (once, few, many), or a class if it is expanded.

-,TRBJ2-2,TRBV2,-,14,TGTGCCAGCAGTGAAATCGGGGCGACCGGGGAGCTGTTTTTT,CASSEIGATGELFF
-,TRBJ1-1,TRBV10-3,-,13,TGTGCCATCAGTGAGTCGGGACGAACTGAAGCTTTCTTT,CAISESGRTEAFF
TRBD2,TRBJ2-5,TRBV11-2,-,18,TGTGCCAGCAGCTTAGTAGTCCAGCGGGGGGAATCTCGGGAGACCCAGTACTTC,CASSLVVQRGESRETQYF
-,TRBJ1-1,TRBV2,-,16,TGTGCCAGCAAAAAGAAGACAGTCCTCATGAACACTGAAGCTTTCTTT,CASKKKTVLMNTEAFF
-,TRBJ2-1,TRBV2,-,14,TGTGCCAGCAGTTACGATATGGGGGGACGTGAGCAGTTCTTC,CASSYDMGGREQFF
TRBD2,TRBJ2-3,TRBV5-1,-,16,TGCGCCAGCAGCTTGTATGCGGGGGGGCACGCGGATACGCAGTATTTT,CASSLYAGGHADTQYF
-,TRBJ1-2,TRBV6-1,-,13,TGTGCCAGCAGTGAAGGCGGGGTTTCTAGCTACACCTTC,CASSEGGVSSYTF
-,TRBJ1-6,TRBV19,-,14,TGTGCCAGTAGACCAGGACTATTGAATTCACCCCTCCACTTT,CASRPGLLNSPLHF
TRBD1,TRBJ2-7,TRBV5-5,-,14,TGTGCCAGCAGCCGGCAGACAGGGATCTACGAGCAGTACTTC,CASSRQTGIYEQYF
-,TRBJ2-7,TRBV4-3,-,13,TGCGCCAGCAGCCACTTCGACGGCTACGAGCAGTACTTC,CASSHFDGYEQYF
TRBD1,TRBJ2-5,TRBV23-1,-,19,TGCGCCAGCGAACTACGGGAATTTTACAGGGGGCGACCCCAAGAGACCCAGTACTTC,CASELREFYRGRPQETQYF
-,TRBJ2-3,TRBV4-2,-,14,TGTGCCAGCAGCCAACGCCCTTCCACAGATACGCAGTATTTT,CASSQRPSTDTQYF
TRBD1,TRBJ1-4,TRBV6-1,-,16,TGTGCCAGCAGTGAAGCGAGGACAGGGAGAGGTGAAAAACTGTTTTTT,CASSEARTGRGEKLFF
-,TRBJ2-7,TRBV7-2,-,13,TGTGCCAGCAGCTTTACATCCGTCGGCGAGCAGTACTTC,CASSFTSVGEQYF
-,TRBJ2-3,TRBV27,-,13,TGTGCCAGCGGGTGGGGGGCCGACGATACGCAGTATTTT,CASGWGADDTQYF
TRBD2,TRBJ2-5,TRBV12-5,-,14,TGTGCTAGTGGTCTGAGCGGGGGAGGAGAGACCCAGTACTTC,CASGLSGGGETQYF
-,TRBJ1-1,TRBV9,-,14,TGTGCCAGCAGCGTGGGAGGGGTGAACACTGAAGCTTTCTTT,CASSVGGVNTEAFF
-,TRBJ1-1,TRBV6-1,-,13,TGTGCCAGCAGCTCACAGAGAGACACTGAAGCTTTCTTT,CASSSQRDTEAFF
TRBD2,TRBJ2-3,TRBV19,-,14,TGTGCCAGTAGTACTAGCGGGGGCACAGATACGCAGTATTTT,CASSTSGGTDTQYF
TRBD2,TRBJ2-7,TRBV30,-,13,TGTGCCTGGAGCCGGGGGACTATGGGCGAGCAGTACTTC,CAWSRGTMGEQYF
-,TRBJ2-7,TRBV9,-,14,TGTGCCAGCAGCGTTACAGGGTGCGGTCCGGGGCAGTACTTC,CASSVTGCGPGQYF
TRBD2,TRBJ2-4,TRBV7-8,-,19,TGTGCCAGCAGCTCCCGGACTAGCGGGGGAGACCTAGCCAAAAACATTCAGTACTTC,CASSSRTSGGDLAKNIQYF
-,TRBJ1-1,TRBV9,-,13,TGTGCCAGCAGCGTAGGGCCTAACGCTGAAGCTTTCTTT,CASSVGPNAEAFF
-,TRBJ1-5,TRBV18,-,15,TGTGCCAGCTCACCAGGCGGGTATAGCAATCAGCCCCAGCATTTT,CASSPGGYSNQPQHF
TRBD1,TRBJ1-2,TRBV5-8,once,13,TGTGCCAGCAGTAGGACAGGGAACTATGGCTACACCTTC,CASSRTGNYGYTF
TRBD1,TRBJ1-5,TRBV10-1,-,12,TGCGCCAGCAGAGGGGGCTATCAGCCCCAGCATTTT,CASRGGYQPQHF
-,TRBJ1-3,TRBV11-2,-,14,TGTGCCAGCAGCTTAGTAGGAAGGGGAAACACCATATATTTT,CASSLVGRGNTIYF
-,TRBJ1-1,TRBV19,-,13,TGTGCCAGCCGTGGAGGGTTGAACACTGAAGCTTTCTTT,CASRGGLNTEAFF
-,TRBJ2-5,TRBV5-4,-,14,TGTGCCAGCAGCTCCCAGGGCATCCAAGAGACCCAGTACTTC,CASSSQGIQETQYF
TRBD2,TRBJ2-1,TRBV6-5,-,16,TGTGCCAGCAGTTACTCGAGGGCGGGGGGGCCGTATGAGCAGTTCTTC,CASSYSRAGGPYEQFF
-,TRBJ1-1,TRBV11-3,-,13,TGTGCCAGCAGCTTAGAACAGAACACTGAAGCTTTCTTT,CASSLEQNTEAFF
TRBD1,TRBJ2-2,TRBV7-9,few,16,TGTGCCAGCAGCCCCCGGACAGGGAGCGACACCGGGGAGCTGTTTTTT,CASSPRTGSDTGELFF
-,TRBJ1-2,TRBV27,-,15,TGTGCCAGCAGTTTAGGGGCCCCCGTAGGATATGGCTACACCTTC,CASSLGAPVGYGYTF
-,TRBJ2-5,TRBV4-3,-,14,TGCGCCAGCAGCCAAGATCTGTACCAAGAGACCCAGTACTTC,CASSQDLYQETQYF
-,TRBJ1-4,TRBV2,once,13,TGTGCCAGTAGGGTCTTCGAGGTTGAAAAACTGTTTTTT,CASRVFEVEKLFF
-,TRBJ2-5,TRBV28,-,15,TGTGCCAGCAGCCCGGCCCCGTCCAGACAAGAGACCCAGTACTTC,CASSPAPSRQETQYF
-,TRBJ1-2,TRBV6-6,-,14,TGTGCCAGCAGCCCTAGGGTAGGGAACTATGGCTACACCTTC,CASSPRVGNYGYTF
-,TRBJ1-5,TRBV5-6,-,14,TGTGCCAGCAGCTTGGCAGGGGATCATCAGCCCCAGCATTTT,CASSLAGDHQPQHF
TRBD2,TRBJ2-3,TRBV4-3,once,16,TGCGCCAGCAGCCAAGATCTAGCGGGGGGCCCAGATACGCAGTATTTT,CASSQDLAGGPDTQYF
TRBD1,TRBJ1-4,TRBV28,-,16,TGTGCCACCAAGGGCAGGGGGGGGTATCCTAATGAAAAACTGTTTTTT,CATKGRGGYPNEKLFF
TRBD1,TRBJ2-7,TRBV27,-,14,TGTGCCAGCAGCTGGGACAGGGGAAGGGGCGAGCAGTACTTC,CASSWDRGRGEQYF